Below, 29 T cell receptor beta chains from the same sample are listed, as sequenced in a study of beta chain features in type 1 diabetes. General observations from the study: Across all four CD4+ subsets, people with type 1 diabetes showed modestly shorter TCRB CDR3s.

Investigators reverse transcribed all isolated RNA, so they sequenced expressed TCRB transcripts. TCRdb keeps only in-frame clones here, not all; method: immunoSEQ multiplex PCR. The data show around 280,000 clones, 15% seen once. No antigens are known for them. The sample taken for sequencing was naive CD4+ T cells from blood. The receptors originated from a man in his late teens or twenties with type 1 diabetes.

This clone was seen a handful of times. The sample holds other DNA sequences that translate to the same CDR3. The genes are TRBV7-2 and TRBJ1-4, with a tentative D call TRBD1 (5 bases). Trimming stripped 1 base from V and 8 bases from J, with 11 bases between. The CDR3 length is 14 residues. Germline values: CDR1 SGHTA, CDR2 FQGNSA. The CDR3 sequence is CASSLGQGPEKLFF. CDR3 DNA sequence: TGTGCCAGCAGCTTAGGTCAGGGTCCGGAAAAACTGTTTTTT.

This clone was seen more than once but under ten times. This sample also contains other DNA sequences that code for the same CDR3. This rearrangement joins TRBV29-1 to TRBJ1-1; tentatively, D is TRBD1 (5 bases). The CDR3 sequence is 13 residues long. The germline V and J ends were trimmed by 5 bases and 4 bases, with 14 bases remaining between them. The germline V gene has CDR1 SQVTM and CDR2 ANQGSEA. The CDR3 DNA is TGCAGCGTTACGTACCAGGGAGGCACTGAAGCTTTCTTT. Its translation: CSVTYQGGTEAFF. Combining the CDR3 with reference TRBV29-1 and TRBJ1-1 gives the whole variable domain SAVISQKPSRDICQRGTSLTIQCQVDSQVTMMFWYRQQPGQSLTLIATANQGSEATYESGFVIDKFPISRPNLTFSTLTVSNMSPEDSSIYLCSVTYQGGTEAFFGQGTRLTVV.

Only a few counts were recorded for this clone. Other DNA sequences in the same sample also yield this CDR3. The chain links TRBV28 to TRBJ2-7; unclear D gene. The CDR3 has 12 residues. V was trimmed by 2 bases and J by 2 bases, leaving 4 bases between them. From germline, CDR1 is MDHEN and CDR2 SYDVKM. The CDR3 DNA is TGTGCCAGCAGTTTACCCGCCTACGAGCAGTACTTC. It specifies CASSLPAYEQYF.

This chain links TRBV7-6 with TRBJ2-5, with D possibly TRBD2 on 5 matching bases. The CDR3 sequence is 13 residues long. Germline loops: CDR1 SGHVS, CDR2 FNYEAQ. V shed 0 bases and J shed 5 bases, with 7 bases lying between them. The CDR3 coding sequence is TGTGCCAGCAGCTTAGCGGGCGGGGAGACCCAGTACTTC. Amino acid sequence: CASSLAGGETQYF.

This clone was observed a few times. The J gene is TRBJ1-2, the V gene TRBV18; the D gene is possibly TRBD1 (6 bases). In germline, CDR1 is KGHSH, CDR2 LQKENI. The V end lost 5 bases, the J end lost 2 bases, and 9 bases lay between the germline ends. The length of the CDR3 is 13 residues. The CDR3 nucleotides read TGTGCCAGCTCATACAGGGAAAACTATGGCTACACCTTC. It encodes CASSYRENYGYTF.

The V gene is TRBV7-6, the J gene TRBJ2-1; the D gene is possibly TRBD1 (6 bases). Between the trimmed V and J ends, which lost 0 bases and 8 bases, there was a span of 14 bases. The CDR3 is 15 amino acids. Germline CDR1 SGHVS, CDR2 FNYEAQ. The CDR3 region has the DNA TGTGCCAGCAGCTTAGCCGGACAGACGTTCGATGAGCAGTTCTTC. It encodes CASSLAGQTFDEQFF.

The chain combines TRBV30 with TRBJ2-7, with a possible D match to TRBD2 (6 bases). This CDR3 spans 16 amino acids. V was pared by 0 bases and J by 2 bases, with 17 bases between. Germline V lookup: CDR1 GTSNPN, CDR2 SVGIG (reference sequence). The CDR3 DNA sequence: TGTGCCTGGAGTGTACAAGTGGCGGGACCAACCTACGAGCAGTACTTC. It codes for CAWSVQVAGPTYEQYF.

The sample holds a few counts of this clone. The J gene is TRBJ2-1, the V gene TRBV19; a possible D gene is TRBD2 (5 bases). Trimming cost V 7 bases and J 2 bases, with 9 bases left between them. The V gene's germline CDR1 is LNHDA and CDR2 SQIVND (reference sequence). This CDR3 is 13 amino acids long. CDR3 loop: CASKEDAYNEQFF. The DNA for the CDR3 is TGTGCCAGTAAGGAGGATGCCTACAATGAGCAGTTCTTC.

V and J are TRBV7-9 and TRBJ1-2; D might be TRBD1 (6 bases). V was shortened by 3 bases and J by 4 bases, with 15 bases between the two germline ends. Germline V gene sequence: CDR1 SEHNR, CDR2 FQNEAQ (reference sequence). The CDR3 is 15 amino acids. This chain's CDR3 is CASSFLGAQPYGYTF. CDR3 coding DNA: TGTGCCAGCAGCTTCCTGGGGGCGCAACCCTATGGCTACACCTTC.

This chain uses TRBV7-2 with TRBJ2-7, with D tentatively TRBD2 (6 bases). With 5 bases removed from V and 0 bases from J, the gap between germline ends came to 14 bases. Germline V CDR1 and CDR2: SGHTA, FQGNSA. The CDR3 loop spans 15 amino acids. CDR3 in amino acids: CASSTRRADSYEQYF. Written as DNA, the CDR3 is TGTGCCAGCAGCACCAGGAGGGCAGACTCCTACGAGCAGTACTTC. The full variable domain, in which reference TRBV7-2 and TRBJ2-7 provide the parts outside the CDR3, is GAGVSQSPSNKVTEKGKDVELRCDPISGHTALYWYRQSLGQGLEFLIYFQGNSAPDKSGLPSDRFSAERTGGSVSTLTIQRTQQEDSAVYLCASSTRRADSYEQYFGPGTRLTVT.

Concerning this clone: Within the sample, other DNA sequences also encode this same CDR3. CDR3 amino acids: CASSLGGEETQYF. In DNA, the CDR3 is TGCGCCAGCAGCTTGGGAGGAGAAGAGACCCAGTACTTC. The chain uses TRBV5-1 and TRBJ2-5; no clear D. This CDR3 region has 13 residues. Germline V gene lookup returns CDR1 SGHRS and CDR2 YFSETQ. V was pared by 0 bases and J by 3 bases, with 6 bases between.

J is TRBJ1-2 and V is TRBV18; a possible D gene is TRBD1 (5 bases). Trimming took off 3 bases at V and 4 bases at J, with 12 bases between the two ends. CDR1 is KGHSH and CDR2 is LQKENI in the germline V gene. The CDR3 runs 14 residues. CDR3 sequence reads: CASSPSQEFYGYTF. CDR3 bases: TGTGCCAGCTCACCCTCACAGGAGTTCTATGGCTACACCTTC.

This chain links TRBV6-5 with TRBJ1-2; D uncertain. The CDR3 has 14 residues. With 0 bases removed from V and 3 bases from J, the gap between germline ends came to 8 bases. The germline CDR1 and CDR2 sequences are MNHEY and SVGAGI. DNA for the CDR3: TGTGCCAGCAGTTACTCGAGGCAGCACTATGGCTACACCTTC. Protein sequence: CASSYSRQHYGYTF.

This clone occurred a few times. The chain uses TRBV5-1 and TRBJ2-7, with 8 bases matching TRBD1. The CDR3 is 14 residues long. V lost 1 base, J lost 2 bases, and 2 bases stayed unmatched. The germline V gene encodes CDR1 SGHRS and CDR2 YFSETQ. This chain's CDR3 is CASSLRTGTYEQYF. CDR3 coding DNA: TGCGCCAGCAGCTTGCGGACAGGGACCTACGAGCAGTACTTC.

This clone was detected a few times. CDR3 sequence: CAWGGRAEAFF. CDR3 DNA sequence: TGTGCCTGGGGGGGCCGGGCTGAAGCTTTCTTT. J is TRBJ1-1 and V is TRBV30; tentatively, D is TRBD1 (6 bases). Deletions cut 5 bases from V and 6 bases from J, with 10 bases between. From germline, CDR1 is GTSNPN and CDR2 SVGIG (reference sequence). The CDR3 is made up of 11 amino acids.

There are a few counts of this clone. The CDR3 DNA is TGTGCCAGCAGCTTTTGGGAGCGCAATCAGCCCCAGCATTTT. As protein: CASSFWERNQPQHF. V and J are TRBV5-6 and TRBJ1-5, with unresolved D. Trimming cost V 2 bases and J 2 bases, with 8 bases left between them. CDR3 length equals 14 residues. Per germline, CDR1 SGHDT and CDR2 YYEEEE.

This chain joins TRBV27 and TRBJ1-5; 9 nucleotides agree with TRBD1. Germline trimming cut 5 bases from V and 7 bases from J; bases unmatched to any gene: 6. This CDR3 is built from 14 residues. The germline V gene encodes CDR1 MNHEY and CDR2 SMNVEV (reference sequence). The CDR3 spells CASSTTGGEQPQHF. Here the CDR3 DNA reads TGTGCCAGCAGTACAACAGGGGGCGAACAGCCCCAGCATTTT.

The chain recombines TRBV5-4 with TRBJ1-4; 7 bases map to TRBD1. This CDR3 region has 14 residues. In germline, CDR1 is SGHNT, CDR2 YYREEE (reference sequence). With V trimmed by 0 bases and J by 8 bases, 4 bases remained unmatched. The CDR3 region is CASSLDRGGEKLFF. The CDR3 region has the DNA TGTGCCAGCAGCTTGGACAGGGGTGGGGAAAAACTGTTTTTT.

The chain links TRBV5-1 to TRBJ2-2; 7 bases are a match to TRBD2. The V and J ends lost 1 base and 7 bases, in that order; junction bases with no gene match: 4. Germline-derived CDR1 and CDR2 are SGHRS and YFSETQ. This CDR3 has 14 amino acids. The CDR3 protein is CASSLRRGNGELFF. The CDR3 nucleotides are TGCGCCAGCAGCTTGAGGCGGGGGAACGGGGAGCTGTTTTTT.

This chain joins TRBV7-8 and TRBJ2-5; D is unclear. The CDR3 runs to 15 residues. V shed 2 bases and J shed 5 bases, with 15 bases lying between them. Germline assignment: CDR1 SGHVS and CDR2 FQNEAQ. The CDR3 DNA reads as TGTGCCAGCAGCTTAACTCGCTACTCCACCGAGACCCAGTACTTC. This gives the protein CASSLTRYSTETQYF. The full variable domain, in which reference TRBV7-8 and TRBJ2-5 provide the parts outside the CDR3, is GAGVSQSPRYKVAKRGQDVALRCDPISGHVSLFWYQQALGQGPEFLTYFQNEAQLDKSGLPSDRFFAERPEGSVSTLKIQRTQQEDSAVYLCASSLTRYSTETQYFGPGTRLLVL.

There are a few counts of this clone. The chain couples TRBV2 to TRBJ1-5, with TRBD1 identical over 9 bases. The CDR3 sequence is 13 residues long. Germline trimming cut 8 bases from V and 4 bases from J; bases unmatched to any gene: 3. CDR1 is SNHLY and CDR2 is FYNNEI in the germline V gene. CDR3 bases: TGTGCCAGCGGGGACAGGGTAAATCAGCCCCAGCATTTT. It encodes CASGDRVNQPQHF.

This clone was observed a few times. V gene TRBV28 combines with J gene TRBJ1-2; D possibly corresponds to TRBD1 (6 bases). This CDR3 is 13 amino acids long. Germline V gives CDR1 MDHEN, CDR2 SYDVKM. The ends were cut back, 11 bases at V and 2 bases at J, with 15 bases in the middle. CDR3 sequence: CAHRRGPNYGYTF. The CDR3 DNA sequence: TGTGCCCACCGGCGGGGGCCAAACTATGGCTACACCTTC.

This clone showed up just a few times. The CDR3 DNA is TGCAGCGTCCGGACTAGAGGAAGGCCAGATACGCAGTATTTT. Protein product: CSVRTRGRPDTQYF. The rearrangement uses TRBV29-1 and TRBJ2-3; TRBD2 agrees at 7 bases. This CDR3 contains 14 residues. The trim removed 6 bases at V and 4 bases at J, leaving 10 bases unmatched. Germline CDR1 is SQVTM and CDR2 is ANQGSEA.

The gene calls are TRBV7-9 and TRBJ2-5; 11 bases are shared with TRBD1. This CDR3 is built from 13 residues. CDR1 and CDR2 (germline): SEHNR, FQNEAQ (reference sequence). The ends lost 8 bases at V and 4 bases at J; junction bases unmatched: 3. Here the CDR3 reads CASGQGAGETQYF. The CDR3 bases are TGTGCCAGCGGACAGGGGGCCGGAGAGACCCAGTACTTC.

The V call is TRBV11-3, the J call TRBJ2-5; the match to TRBD2 covers 12 bases. The CDR3 totals 16 residues. Germline V gene data show CDR1 as SGHNT and CDR2 as YENEEA. V lost 5 bases, J lost 2 bases, and 6 bases stayed unmatched. For the CDR3, the DNA is TGTGCCAGCAGCCTTGGACTAGCGGGACAACAAGAGACCCAGTACTTC. Protein: CASSLGLAGQQETQYF.

Only a few counts were recorded for this clone. The chain has TRBV4-3 and TRBJ2-3; no clear D. Germline V gene data show CDR1 as LGHNA and CDR2 as YSLEER. Trimming pared 3 bases from V and 5 bases from J, leaving 15 bases between. The CDR3 is made up of 15 amino acids. The CDR3 region is CASSQTVPGIDTQYF. CDR3 in DNA: TGCGCCAGCAGCCAGACTGTTCCCGGAATAGATACGCAGTATTTT.

This sequence joins TRBV27 and TRBJ2-6; 8 bases are shared with TRBD2. Looked up from germline, CDR1 is MNHEY and CDR2 is SMNVEV (reference sequence). Unmatched junction bases numbered 4, after V lost 3 bases and J lost 0 bases. CDR3 size: 17 residues. DNA of the CDR3: TGTGCCAGCAGTTTCGCCAGCGGGGGCTCTGGGGCCAACGTCCTGACTTTC. Amino acid sequence: CASSFASGGSGANVLTF.

The DNA of the CDR3 is TGTGCCAGCAGCGGAGAAAGCGGGAGGGGACAAGAGACCCAGTACTTC. This translates into CASSGESGRGQETQYF. The rearrangement uses TRBV13 and TRBJ2-5; 10 nucleotides match TRBD2. The CDR3 has 16 residues. Trimming took 5 bases from V and 2 from J; bases not matched to a gene: 8. The germline V gene encodes CDR1 PRHDT and CDR2 FYEKMQ (reference sequence).

V is TRBV2 and J is TRBJ1-5; 8 bases are shared with TRBD1. Looked up from germline, CDR1 is SNHLY and CDR2 is FYNNEI. This CDR3 is built from 16 residues. V gave up 7 bases and J gave up 0 bases; unmatched junction bases: 8. The CDR3 DNA is TGTGCCAGCACCCGGGACAGGTCGTATAGCAATCAGCCCCAGCATTTT. It specifies CASTRDRSYSNQPQHF.